This passage covers 2 T cell receptor beta chains from one sample sequenced in a study of identifying expanded T cells in peripheral blood. The protocol was immunoSEQ multiplex PCR, while the TCRdb copy is restricted to in-frame clones and leaves out a portion. The sample lists about 100,000 clones; about 87% were seen once. What was sequenced was blood. These receptors were obtained from a person between 18 and 69 years old in good health.

This rearrangement joins TRBV18 to TRBJ1-5, with D unresolved. The CDR3 consists of 15 residues. Germline CDR1 reads KGHSH; CDR2 reads LQKENI. V was trimmed by 4 bases and J by 0 bases, leaving 10 bases between them. The CDR3 DNA sequence: TGTGCCAGCTCACGGGCCCCGACTAGCAATCAGCCCCAGCATTTT. It yields the protein CASSRAPTSNQPQHF. The full variable domain, its missing parts supplied by reference TRBV18 and TRBJ1-5, is NAGVMQNPRHLVRRRGQEARLRCSPMKGHSHVYWYRQLPEEGLKFMVYLQKENIIDESGMPKERFSAEFPKEGPSILRIQQVVRGDSAAYFCASSRAPTSNQPQHFGDGTRLSIL.

The chain couples TRBV7-2 to TRBJ2-7; perhaps TRBD2 as D (7 bases). CDR1 is SGHTA and CDR2 is FQGNSA in the germline V gene. CDR3 length equals 15 residues. Trimming removed 1 base from V and 7 bases from J, with 17 bases in between. Here the CDR3 DNA reads TGTGCCAGCAGCTTAGGCTCCGACGGGGGGCGGGAGCAGTACTTC. It translates to CASSLGSDGGREQYF.